This passage covers 19 T cell receptor beta chains from one sample sequenced in a study of T cells in Graves' hyperthyroidism and ophthalmopathy (dated by TCRdb to about 2019). Preparation of the library involved multiplex PCR. Reads for this sample came from an Illumina HiSeq 2000. Amplification of TCR beta CDR3 regions was carried out from RNA transcripts. A first-round RT-PCR of the TCR CDR3 used the HTBI primer set with the Qiagen OneStep RT-PCR kit. TCRdb's own reprocessing of the public reads used fastp at Q25 and MiXCR and kept productive beta chains. When rows share a CDR3 protein, they turn into one entry using the most common DNA and genes. This sample holds roughly 350,000 distinct CDR3 sequences; about 15% were observed only once. The top ten clonotypes cover around 19% of the sample. The sample taken for sequencing was blood. These receptors were collected from a woman between 25 and 40 years old with Graves' ophthalmopathy.

The rearrangement joins TRBV20-1 to TRBJ2-7; 8 positions agree with TRBD2. This CDR3 region has 16 residues. Germline V CDR1 and CDR2: DFQATT, SNEGSKA (reference sequence). With V trimmed by 3 bases and J by 0 bases, 10 bases remained unmatched. CDR3 nucleotides: TGCAGTGCTAGTATCCTAGCGGGCCGTATCTCCTACGAGCAGTACTTC. It yields the protein CSASILAGRISYEQYF.

This clonotype was counted ten times or more. V usage is TRBV7-9 and J usage is TRBJ2-3, with no clear D. Germline-derived CDR1 and CDR2 are SEHNR and FQNEAQ (reference sequence). Trimming took 5 bases from V and 6 from J, leaving 15 bases between them. There are 14 residues in the CDR3. CDR3 protein: CASSPDGFLDTQYF. The CDR3 region has the DNA TGTGCCAGCAGCCCTGACGGCTTTCTGGATACGCAGTATTTT. Looking up the rest from reference TRBV7-9 and TRBJ2-3 gives the full variable domain: DTGVSQNPRHKITKRGQNVTFRCDPISEHNRLYWYRQTLGQGPEFLTYFQNEAQLEKSRLLSDRFSAERPKGSFSTLEIQRTEQGDSAMYLCASSPDGFLDTQYFGPGTRLTVL.

This clonotype was recorded many times. The V gene is TRBV6-2 or TRBV6-3, the J gene TRBJ1-5, with 8 bases identical to TRBD1. Germline values: CDR1 MNHEY, CDR2 SVGEGT. J gave up 7 bases and V 2 bases, and 7 bases lay outside the gene matches. The CDR3 spans 15 residues. The CDR3 region has the DNA TGTGCCAGCAGTTACACAAAGACAGGGGCCCAGCCCCAGCATTTT. Its translation is CASSYTKTGAQPQHF.

This clonotype was detected only a few times. This chain links TRBV6-1 with TRBJ2-3; TRBD1 matches 10 bases. The CDR3 totals 13 residues. Trimming cost V 8 bases and J 6 bases; bases outside gene matches: 5. The germline V gene encodes CDR1 MNHNS and CDR2 SASEGT. This CDR3 reads CASGTGAIDTQYF. CDR3 coding DNA: TGTGCCAGCGGGACAGGGGCAATCGATACGCAGTATTTT.

V is TRBV5-6 and J is TRBJ2-2; either TRBD1 or TRBD2 may supply D (5 bases each). Per the germline V gene, CDR1 is SGHDT and CDR2 is YYEEEE. CDR3 length: 18 residues. Trimming cost V 4 bases and J 7 bases, with 26 bases left between them. The chain's CDR3 is CASSRTPYRDQKRGELFF. DNA of the CDR3: TGTGCCAGCAGCCGAACCCCTTACCGGGACCAAAAGCGCGGGGAGCTGTTTTTT.

This clonotype was seen repeatedly, ten times or more. The rearrangement links TRBV5-1 to TRBJ2-5, with 9 nucleotides matching TRBD1. The CDR3 is 16 residues long. Per germline, CDR1 SGHRS and CDR2 YFSETQ. The V segment lost 4 bases and the J segment 3 bases; nucleotides outside the gene matches: 10. This chain's CDR3 is CASSKIPGQGEETQYF. The CDR3 nucleotides read TGCGCCAGCAGCAAAATACCGGGACAGGGTGAAGAGACCCAGTACTTC.

The rearrangement joins TRBV10-3 to TRBJ2-1; no clear D gene. Germline CDR1 ENHRY, CDR2 SYGVKD. This CDR3 spans 13 amino acids. V dropped 4 bases and J dropped 3 bases, with 7 bases sitting between them. In DNA form, the CDR3 reads TGTGCCATCAGTGCCGACCGCTACAATGAGCAGTTCTTC. Protein: CAISADRYNEQFF.

This clonotype showed up just a few times. The rearrangement joins TRBV6-1 to TRBJ2-4, with a weak D call TRBD2 (6 bases). CDR1 is MNHNS and CDR2 is SASEGT in the germline V gene. Trimming took off 7 bases at V and 3 bases at J, with 19 bases between the two ends. There are 16 residues in the CDR3. CDR3 coding DNA: TGTGCCAGCACACAAAGGTGGGGGGAAGGCAAAAACATTCAGTACTTC. This sequence encodes CASTQRWGEGKNIQYF.

This clonotype was counted many times. The chain uses TRBV12-3 or TRBV12-4 and TRBJ1-3; D is ambiguous. Trimming stripped 6 bases from V and 0 bases from J, with 9 bases between. This CDR3 has 14 residues. The CDR3 DNA is TGTGCCAGCAGCGACCGAAGCTCTGGAAACACCATATATTTT. This sequence encodes CASSDRSSGNTIYF.

This clonotype was found many times. The chain couples TRBV12-5 to TRBJ2-1, with 7 bases matching TRBD1. Germline V gene lookup returns CDR1 LGHNT and CDR2 FRNRAP. The CDR3 spans 13 residues. The ends lost 2 bases at V and 7 bases at J; junction bases unmatched: 2. In DNA form, the CDR3 reads TGTGCTAGTGGTTTGACGACAGGGAATGAGCAGTTCTTC. It is translated as CASGLTTGNEQFF.

This clonotype was detected a few times. The genes are TRBV6-5 and TRBJ2-7; perhaps TRBD2 as D (7 bases). The CDR3 has 16 residues. CDR1 is MNHEY and CDR2 is SVGAGI in the germline V gene. Between the trimmed V and J ends, which lost 2 bases and 4 bases, there was a span of 18 bases. The CDR3 loop reads CASSYGGGRGAYEQYF. CDR3 coding DNA: TGTGCCAGCAGTTACGGCGGGGGCAGGGGAGCATACGAGCAGTACTTC.

This rearrangement joins TRBV28 to TRBJ2-5, with 7 bases lining up with TRBD1. Trimming took 6 bases from V and 6 from J; bases not matched to a gene: 10. The CDR3 has 14 residues. Germline CDR1 is MDHEN and CDR2 is SYDVKM. The CDR3 coding sequence is TGTGCCAGCAGATTACAGGGGCCCCTTCAGACCCAGTACTTC. Protein: CASRLQGPLQTQYF.

This clonotype was counted many times. This chain connects TRBV7-9 to TRBJ1-5; TRBD1 matches at 7 bases. The CDR3 has 14 amino acids. CDR1 is SEHNR and CDR2 is FQNEAQ in the germline V gene (reference sequence). The V gene end was trimmed by 6 bases and the J gene end by 3 bases; junction bases not matched to a gene: 5. CDR3 amino acids: CASSRDSNNQPQHF. The CDR3 DNA reads as TGTGCCAGCAGTCGGGACAGCAACAATCAGCCCCAGCATTTT.

This clonotype was seen at least ten times. The chain couples TRBV13 to TRBJ1-5, with D perhaps matching TRBD1 (6 bases). V was pared by 5 bases and J by 4 bases, with 12 bases between. The germline CDR1 and CDR2 sequences are PRHDT and FYEKMQ (reference sequence). CDR3 length: 14 residues. The CDR3 nucleotides read TGTGCCAGCAGCCTGCGACAGGCAAATCAGCCCCAGCATTTT. Encoded protein: CASSLRQANQPQHF.

The chain couples TRBV19 to TRBJ1-2; tentatively, D is TRBD1 (5 bases). CDR1 is LNHDA and CDR2 is SQIVND in the germline V gene (reference sequence). Trimming stripped 4 bases from V and 4 bases from J, with 13 bases between. There are 14 residues in the CDR3. CDR3 in amino acids: CASSNPRGSYGYTF. CDR3 in DNA: TGTGCCAGTAGTAACCCCCGGGGGTCCTATGGCTACACCTTC. The full variable domain, completed using reference TRBV19 and TRBJ1-2, is DGGITQSPKYLFRKEGQNVTLSCEQNLNHDAMYWYRQDPGQGLRLIYYSQIVNDFQKGDIAEGYSVSREKKESFPLTVTSAQKNPTAFYLCASSNPRGSYGYTFGSGTRLTVV.

This clonotype was seen ten or more times. V usage is TRBV11-2 and J usage is TRBJ1-5, with 10 bases aligning to TRBD1. Per the germline V gene, CDR1 is SGHAT and CDR2 is FQNNGV. J was trimmed by 6 bases and V by 1 base; bases with no gene match: 3. The CDR3 has 15 residues. CDR3 loop: CASSLAGTGVQPQHF. CDR3 nucleotide sequence: TGTGCCAGCAGCTTAGCCGGGACAGGGGTTCAGCCCCAGCATTTT. The complete variable domain, with remaining parts taken from reference TRBV11-2 and TRBJ1-5, reads EAGVAQSPRYKIIEKRQSVAFWCNPISGHATLYWYQQILGQGPKLLIQFQNNGVVDDSQLPKDRFSAERLKGVDSTLKIQPAKLEDSAVYLCASSLAGTGVQPQHFGDGTRLSIL.

This clonotype was counted at least ten times. The chain has TRBV30 and TRBJ2-5; 14 positions match TRBD2. The CDR3 is made up of 17 amino acids. V lost 0 bases, J lost 1 base, and 4 bases stayed unmatched. The germline gives CDR1 GTSNPN, CDR2 SVGIG (reference sequence). CDR3 nucleotide sequence: TGTGCCTGGAGTGTACGACTAGCGGGGGGGATCCAAGAGACCCAGTACTTC. It codes for CAWSVRLAGGIQETQYF.

This clonotype has ten or more counts. The V and J genes are TRBV20-1 and TRBJ2-6; D remains ambiguous. Deletions cut 6 bases from V and 3 bases from J, with 9 bases between. The CDR3 has 13 amino acids. Germline values: CDR1 DFQATT, CDR2 SNEGSKA (reference sequence). In DNA, the CDR3 is TGCAGTGCCCCGGTTAGTGGGGCCAACGTCCTGACTTTC. Its protein product is CSAPVSGANVLTF.

The chain employs TRBV29-1 and TRBJ2-7, with TRBD1 as a possible D gene (6 bases). Germline-derived CDR1 and CDR2 are SQVTM and ANQGSEA. This CDR3 is built from 12 residues. With 5 bases removed from V and 3 bases from J, the gap between germline ends came to 11 bases. For the CDR3, the DNA is TGCAGCGTTCGACAGGCTATCTACGAGCAGTACTTC. Translation gives CSVRQAIYEQYF.